This T cell receptor beta chain was documented in a study of shared clonotypes between healthy human individuals. The CDR3 is 13 amino acids. Trimming removed 8 bases from V and 1 base from J; junction bases left unmatched: 5. Germline-derived CDR1 and CDR2 are SEHNR and FQNEAQ (reference sequence). TCRdb's copy holds only in-frame clones and misses some; the assay was immunoSEQ multiplex PCR. The sample records under 600,000 clones, nearly 98% being singletons. Notes on this clone: Other nucleotide sequences in the sample specify the same CDR3.

Terminally differentiated effector memory CD45RA+ cells were excluded from the naive CD8 cells, which were CD45RO-negative and positively selected for CCR7. This receptor was identified in a man aged 30 to 45 in good health. The V call is TRBV7-9, the J call TRBJ2-7; the match to TRBD1 covers 7 bases. Sequencing used naive CD8+ T cells sorted from blood. The DNA for the CDR3 is TGTGCCAGCTCCCCGACAGGGTCCTACGAGCAGTACTTC. Its protein is CASSPTGSYEQYF.